This is a list of T cell receptor beta chains from one sample in a study of shared clonotypes between healthy human individuals. TCRdb's copy holds only in-frame clones and misses some; the assay was immunoSEQ multiplex PCR. The data show a few million clones, nearly 97% seen once. The sample comprised naive CD4+ T cells sorted from blood. Receptors originate from a man between 18 and 35 years old in good health. Each CDR3 is given with its conserved first and last residue. Where a row states a size, it is once, few, many or the class of an expanded clone; other rows omit it.

clone size	V gene	J gene	CDR3 protein
NA	TRBV11-2	TRBJ2-7	CASSLGGTIEQYF
once	TRBV10-3	TRBJ2-2	CAIFGGVTGELFF
once	TRBV19	TRBJ1-2	CATRTGRIYGYTF
NA	TRBV20-1	TRBJ2-7	CSAFYEQYF
once	TRBV7-2	TRBJ2-7	CASSPSRGRVYEQYF
NA	TRBV7-9	TRBJ2-5	CASSLGGQWGETQYF
NA	TRBV2	TRBJ1-2	CASSGEMVGGYTF
few	TRBV11-2	TRBJ1-4	CASSLPAKSKLFF
once	TRBV7-2	TRBJ1-1	CASSRDRNTEAFF
NA	TRBV5-1	TRBJ2-7	CASTLAGQLYEQYF
once	TRBV5-1	TRBJ1-1	CASSWTDRGREAFF
NA	TRBV19	TRBJ1-1	CASSMPLNTEAFF
NA	TRBV28	TRBJ1-2	CASSLPDRDGYTF
NA	TRBV19	TRBJ2-5	CASSRGGETQYF
NA	TRBV5-1	TRBJ2-3	CASSLGLAVDTQYF
NA	TRBV6-6	TRBJ2-7	CASSTPWGDEQYF
NA	TRBV7-2	TRBJ2-7	CASSLAAGSYEQYF
NA	TRBV6-5	TRBJ1-2	CASRRGANYGYTF
NA	TRBV6-6	TRBJ1-5	CASSYRQGSQPQHF
NA	TRBV13	TRBJ2-7	CASSTGLAGGRAPYEQYF
NA	TRBV30	TRBJ2-2	CAWSVRTSGRAVPGELFF
NA	TRBV10-2	TRBJ1-6	CASSVMQGRVNSPLHF
NA	TRBV18	TRBJ2-7	CASSPQPSGSYEQYF
NA	TRBV18	TRBJ1-6	CASSDLPQSSYNSPLHF
NA	TRBV7-2	TRBJ2-3	CASSHPIGGEQYTQYF
NA	TRBV7-9	TRBJ1-4	CASSFVRDPYNEKLFF
NA	TRBV29-1	TRBJ2-1	CSVVRSGSYNEQFF
NA	TRBV5-1	TRBJ2-3	CASSLGTSGSSDTQYF
NA	TRBV7-9	TRBJ2-7	CASSRGTSYEQYF
NA	TRBV29-1	TRBJ2-3	CSTWTGSYTDTQYF
NA	TRBV11-2	TRBJ2-1	CASSVASASGGEQFF
NA	TRBV18	TRBJ2-1	CASSPSYGGAGGWQFF
once	TRBV28	TRBJ1-2	CASRPTANYGYTF
NA	TRBV7-2	TRBJ2-7	CASSLGGLAGDYYEQYF
NA	TRBV4-3	TRBJ2-1	CASSQVLGGAGGSSYNEQFF
once	TRBV4-1	TRBJ2-3	CASSQWGARDSGADTQYF
NA	TRBV18	TRBJ2-7	CASSRGSSGTYEQYF
NA	TRBV11-2	TRBJ2-5	CASSLGAGGQETQYF
NA	TRBV5-1	TRBJ2-3	CASSLGTGTDTQYF
NA	TRBV5-1	TRBJ2-7	CASSLRTGLMGEQYF
NA	TRBV25-1	TRBJ2-7	CASSDPRGPDEQYF
NA	TRBV18	TRBJ1-3	CASSPDGSGNTIYF